Included here is one T cell receptor (beta chain) sequence, with context. This clone's antigen is unknown. No qualities accompany the bases; no much larger clone lies one base away. This sample is part of a study of cytomegalovirus exposure and HLA in healthy donors (dated by TCRdb to between 2016 and 2019). Regarding the study in general: In an earlier analysis of fewer than 750 of the donors, 276 Gb of sequence data and 90 million to 120 million unique TCR beta sequences from roughly 180 million T cells were reported. Roughly 5 DR-DQ haplotypes were handled as single units for association and clustering, since linkage in the cohort was strong. To predict cytomegalovirus infection status, the study combined high-throughput TCR immunosequencing, statistical association of individual TCRs with disease status, and machine learning. All discovery cohort repertoires had been generated using a single sequencing platform. Donor age, sex, ethnicity and CMV serostatus were compiled together with the repertoire data. The T cell repertoires of some 700 subjects were profiled by immunosequencing and related to cytomegalovirus serostatus. A later genetic analysis used genome-wide SNP genotypes for about three fifths of the roughly 700 donors, treating that subset as a discovery cohort. The number of typed donors differed by locus: about 620-630 for A, B, C, DRB1 and DQB1; some 500 for DQA1; approximately 600 for DPA1; and roughly 450 for DPB1. A later analysis re-examined previously published TCR beta repertoires from hundreds of donors and added high-resolution HLA genotyping to investigate patterns of TCR occurrence. In an earlier analysis of more than 550 of the donors, high-throughput TCR beta sequencing was used to judge whether each TCR beta V gene segment behaved as functional or pseudogenic. Rather than drawing on any new phenotypic data, the later analysis identified candidate immune exposures from TCR beta sequences and the way those sequences occurred across donors. An early release covering roughly 600 HLA-typed donors comprised approximately 290 gigabases of sequencing data and some 79 million unique TCR sequences. HLA typing included class I and class II loci at four-digit resolution. Among a few hundred genotyped donors of the cohort, an average of about 240,000 unique TCR beta nucleotide sequences were sequenced per donor, about a sixth of them non-productive. The genetic ancestry cluster associated with self-reported Caucasian donors included 81% of the 300 to 450 genotyped donors. The study was designed to test whether signatures of past pathogen exposure could be identified by cataloging public T cell receptors. In addition to the first cohort of approximately 670 subjects, a separate validation cohort of under 150 different subjects was used. The paper's findings and limits, for the study overall: According to a later analysis, parvovirus B19, influenza, CMV and Epstein-Barr virus appeared linked to several top co-occurrence clusters. A few of the identified cytomegalovirus-associated TCR beta chains were confirmed in vitro to be specific for cytomegalovirus antigens. The classifier was reported to diagnose cytomegalovirus status with high specificity and sensitivity in both the original cohort and the validation cohort. Assigning TCR associations to individual alleles was difficult when HLA alleles, especially DR and DQ, strongly co-occurred. In an earlier analysis of 587 of the donors, most TCR beta V segments appeared in productive rearrangements about 87% or about 30% of the time, broadly matching IMGT annotations. In a later analysis, TCR association rates were found to vary across HLA loci, with the most associated TCRs seen for DRB1 alleles and the fewest for HLA-C alleles. A total of roughly 160 TCR beta chains were listed by the study as associated with cytomegalovirus. Because counts were too low, roughly 16 rarely observed V segments, including chromosome 9 orphons, were excluded from the earlier analysis of 587 of the donors. Presence/absence analyses assumed roughly uniform sequencing depth across donors, an assumption that may not hold. In this cohort, only TCR beta chains were sequenced, and detectable features were limited by the absence of alpha or paired-chain data. Because HLA typing was missing for some donors at each locus, association tests included only the typed subset. At a false discovery rate of 0.05, a later analysis linked 16,951 TCR beta sequences to specific HLA alleles. Correlated functional status among segregating V segments might reflect linkage disequilibrium, but an unknown experimental factor could not be ruled out. A further reported finding was that TCR beta sequences accurately predicted the HLA-A and HLA-B alleles for most subjects in the first cohort. An association between a missense DCLRE1C variant and V-gene and J-gene trimming of TCR beta chains was found in a later genetic analysis and replicated in an independent cohort. Most TCR sequences were seen in very few donors, while some public TCRs were found in many individuals. The authors suggested that the approach could potentially be extended to other disease states and immunological phenotypes. In a later analysis, most CMV-associated TCR beta chains were found to appear HLA-restricted, with HLA associations seemingly driven largely by CMV exposure. In a later genetic analysis, fewer N-insertions in productive TCRs were reported among donors in an Asian-associated ancestry cluster than the roughly 700-donor mean. In a later analysis, HLA-associated TCR beta chains showed more clonal expansion and lower generation probabilities than non-associated chains that were equally common. For the cohort, immune exposure information was limited to CMV serostatus. Because the 87-base-pair reads could not distinguish some IMGT-functional V segments, including TRBV6-2 and TRBV6-3, those segments were excluded. A cluster of highly shared sequence variants was judged likely to represent a technical artifact of the sequencing pipeline.

The cohort consisted of fewer than 700 healthy bone marrow donors. At the time of sampling, all cohort members were nominally healthy, though unrecorded immune exposures were likely present. The donor tested CMV seronegative and was one of the 352 seronegative cohort members. A peripheral blood sample was provided by each donor, and peripheral blood mononuclear cells were used for TCR beta sequencing. Genomic DNA was extracted from the blood cell samples with the Qiagen DNeasy Blood Extraction Kit. The library came from the immunoSEQ multiplex PCR assay. For the multiplex PCR, a mixture combining 60 forward primers for TCR Vbeta segments and 13 reverse primers for TCR Jbeta segments was used. The CDR3 region of rearranged TCR beta genes was amplified from genomic DNA with a multiplex PCR assay. On the Illumina HiSeq System, the amplified TCR beta libraries were sequenced as 87-base-pair reads. Per the source publication's procedure: In a later analysis, 77 million or so unique TCR beta chains were counted across the 650 to 750 repertoires, and about 10 million of these chains were shared by at least two donors. Raw reads were error-corrected and collapsed into unique sequences with a nearest-neighbor algorithm that merged closely related sequences to remove PCR and sequencing errors. To assign V, D and J gene segments, CDR3 sequences were aligned to IMGT reference sequences. For a sequence to be retained, a match of at least six nucleotides was required to both a V gene segment and a J gene segment. Rearrangements were called productive when the CDR3 lacked stop codons and stayed in frame with V and J; all others were non-productive. Following IMGT convention, CDR3 was defined as the stretch from the second conserved V-encoded cysteine to the conserved J-encoded phenylalanine. The earlier analysis of about 560 of the donors excluded any sequence lacking an unambiguous match to a single V gene segment. In an earlier analysis of around 590 of the donors, a V segment was called functional when productive rearrangements were above 56.7%, and segregating when the standard deviation between donors exceeded 5%. A statistical classification framework was built to diagnose cytomegalovirus status from the catalog of TCR beta chain sequences. A later analysis assigned V and J genes by comparing TCR nucleotide sequences with IMGT/GENE-DB human TR gene sequences. In a later analysis, CDR3 sequences and most-parsimonious VDJ recombination scenarios were assigned using the TCRdist pipeline. A later analysis defined each TCR beta chain by its CDR3 amino acid sequence plus V-gene family, and excluded reads lacking a unique V-gene family. A later analysis removed 592 highly shared, low-generation-probability nucleotide sequences to deal with suspected cross-contamination and a sequencing artifact. In a later analysis, a clonal expansion index for each public chain was calculated from normalized within-repertoire ranks of inferred template counts. A later analysis computed generation probabilities with a VDJ recombination model fitted to out-of-frame rearrangements, and checked the results against IGoR. A later analysis scored TCR-TCR, TCR-HLA and TCR-CMV co-occurrence with hypergeometric tests, applying a repertoire-size bias correction to TCR pairs. In a later analysis, false discovery rates were estimated by permuting HLA or CMV assignments 20 times. In a later analysis, co-occurring TCRs were grouped using DBSCAN, and TCRdist sequence similarity was added for clustering within HLA-allele-positive subsets. Repertoires with fewer than 30,000 or more than 120,000 public chains, plus five repertoires with anomalous nucleotide sharing, were excluded from co-occurrence clustering. TCRdb obtained this table from immuneACCESS and retained in-frame rearrangements with V and J assigned. These tables miss some clones; where compared with another copy, unresolved V genes account for less than half of the shortfall, and the remainder is unexplained. V, J and clone size are taken as reported in that table, and D and trimming were inferred from the DNA itself. In all, the sample holds around 100,000 clones, and less than 70% of those were seen once. The ten largest clones take up about 2.2% of the sample.

Germline trimming: 8 bases from V, 0 bases from J; junction bases outside gene matches: 4. The CDR3, from cysteine to phenylalanine, totals 13 residues. The CDR3 DNA has 39 bases and is translated from base 1. The germline V gene (reference sequence) gives CDR1 as GTSNPN and CDR2 as SVGIG. The chain links TRBV30 with TRBJ2-1, with 7 middle bases fitting TRBD2. The sample consisted of PBMCs. This TCR came from a woman younger than 45 in good health and CMV-seronegative. This receptor carries the CDR3 CALIAGSYNEQFF. The nucleotide sequence is given as TGTGCCCTGATAGCGGGCTCCTACAATGAGCAGTTCTTC.